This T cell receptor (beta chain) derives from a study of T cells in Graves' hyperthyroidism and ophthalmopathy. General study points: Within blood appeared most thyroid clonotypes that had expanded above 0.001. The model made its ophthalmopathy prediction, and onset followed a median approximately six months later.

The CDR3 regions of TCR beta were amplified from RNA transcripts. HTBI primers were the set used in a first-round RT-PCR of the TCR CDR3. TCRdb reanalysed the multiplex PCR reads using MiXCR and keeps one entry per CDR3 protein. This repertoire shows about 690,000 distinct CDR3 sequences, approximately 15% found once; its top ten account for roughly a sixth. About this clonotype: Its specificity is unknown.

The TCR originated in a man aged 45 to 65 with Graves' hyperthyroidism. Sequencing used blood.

CDR3 sequence reads: CASSPSQGSYASWYF. The CDR3 DNA reads TGTGCCAGCAGCCCGTCGCAGGGGTCTTACGCCTCGTGGTACTTC. The rearrangement links TRBV7-9 to TRBJ2-5, with D maybe TRBD1 (6 bases). Deletions cut 5 bases from V and 13 bases from J, with 26 bases between. Germline CDR1 and CDR2: SEHNR and FQNEAQ (reference sequence). The CDR3 totals 15 residues.